The clone carrying this T cell receptor beta chain was seen repeatedly, ten times or more. Antigen: not known. Time point here: sample taken at primary tumor resection. A total of some 70 untreated early-stage non-small cell lung cancer patients served as donors. Extraction of whole RNA from tumor, nontumor lung or frozen PBMC preceded unsorted sequencing. This sample is drawn from a study of spatial heterogeneity in lung cancer. Notes on the study in general: Whereas they appeared in blood less at follow-up, ubiquitous expanded tumor TCRs appeared there more at resection.

The CDR3 contains 13 residues. Trimming left V 3 bases short and J 8 bases short, with 10 bases between. Looked up from germline, CDR1 is LNHDA and CDR2 is SQIVND (reference sequence). Each CDR3 protein gets one entry after TCRdb re-called the 5' RACE reads with MiXCR. The sample has just over 75,000 distinct CDR3 sequences; roughly 8% are singletons. This chain connects TRBV19 to TRBJ2-2, with D unclear. This clonotype was obtained from a male donor with early-stage non-small cell lung cancer. The specimen was PBMCs, collected at surgery. The CDR3, as DNA: TGTGCCAGTAGTATTATCGGTGCGGGGGAGCTGTTTTTT. It is translated as CASSIIGAGELFF.